Listed here are 25 T cell receptor beta chains from one sample, sequenced in a study of blood T cell repertoires in COVID-19. Sequenced by immunoSEQ multiplex PCR; TCRdb stores in-frame clones only, minus some. In the table there are approximately 67,000 clones, approximately 90% of which are singletons. Material for sequencing was peripheral blood. These receptors originate from a woman aged 60 to 75 with active COVID-19.

The chain joins TRBV2 to TRBJ2-7; D is unresolved. V lost 7 bases and J 3 bases, leaving 10 bases between the germline ends. This CDR3 contains 12 residues. The germline V gene has CDR1 SNHLY and CDR2 FYNNEI. The CDR3 region has the DNA TGTGCCAGCATATCAAGCTTCTACGAGCAGTACTTC. It codes for CASISSFYEQYF.

J is TRBJ2-1 and V is TRBV5-1; 9 positions agree with TRBD2. The germline V gene has CDR1 SGHRS and CDR2 YFSETQ. The ends lost 0 bases at V and 5 bases at J; junction bases unmatched: 3. The CDR3 consists of 15 residues. CDR3 sequence: CASSLVTSGNNEQFF. The CDR3 coding sequence is TGCGCCAGCAGCTTGGTGACTAGCGGCAACAATGAGCAGTTCTTC.

This clone has just one count. The chain joins TRBV10-1 to TRBJ2-6, with 7 bases fitting TRBD1. V dropped 8 bases and J dropped 2; count of bases not matched to a gene: 15. The germline gives CDR1 WNHNN, CDR2 SYGVQD (reference sequence). The CDR3 consists of 18 residues. Here the CDR3 reads CASRVRDREPPGANVLTF. As DNA, the CDR3 is TGCGCCAGCCGGGTCCGAGACAGGGAACCGCCTGGGGCCAACGTCCTGACTTTC.

The J gene is TRBJ2-1, the V gene TRBV5-6; TRBD2 agrees at 7 bases. The CDR3 extends over 17 amino acids. The V gene's germline CDR1 is SGHDT and CDR2 YYEEEE. Trimming cost V 6 bases and J 4 bases; bases outside gene matches: 16. In DNA, the CDR3 is TGTGCCAGCACCCTGGCCTATGTGACTAGCTCGTACAATGAGCAGTTCTTC. Its protein product is CASTLAYVTSSYNEQFF.

Only one count was recorded for this clone. The chain recombines TRBV5-1 with TRBJ2-3, with a weak D call TRBD2 (5 bases). Deletions cut 2 bases from V and 0 bases from J, with 10 bases between. The CDR3 totals 15 residues. The V gene's germline CDR1 is SGHRS and CDR2 YFSETQ. This CDR3 reads CASSFSGSSTDTQYF. CDR3 sequence (DNA): TGCGCCAGCAGCTTCTCGGGATCTAGCACAGATACGCAGTATTTT.

This clone was seen once. The rearrangement uses TRBV6-5 and TRBJ2-1; D might be TRBD1 (5 bases). V lost 2 bases and J 4 bases, leaving 12 bases between the germline ends. Germline CDR1 is MNHEY and CDR2 is SVGAGI. The CDR3 length is 15 residues. CDR3 DNA: TGTGCCAGCAGTTACACCTCAACAGGTTACAATGAGCAGTTCTTC. It yields the protein CASSYTSTGYNEQFF.

The chain carries TRBV30 and TRBJ2-5; D possibly corresponds to TRBD2 (6 bases). Germline CDR1 is GTSNPN and CDR2 is SVGIG (reference sequence). The CDR3 sequence is 13 residues long. V was pared by 0 bases and J by 2 bases, with 7 bases between. The CDR3 loop reads CAWSVGGQETQYF. For the CDR3, the DNA is TGTGCCTGGAGTGTGGGGGGTCAAGAGACCCAGTACTTC. The full variable domain, its missing parts supplied by reference TRBV30 and TRBJ2-5, is SQTIHQWPATLVQPVGSPLSLECTVEGTSNPNLYWYRQAAGRGLQLLFYSVGIGQISSEVPQNLSASRPQDRQFILSSKKLLLSDSGFYLCAWSVGGQETQYFGPGTRLLVL.

The chain links TRBV11-2 to TRBJ2-3, with TRBD2 matching 8 bases. Trimming took 3 bases from V and 6 from J; bases not matched to a gene: 5. CDR1 and CDR2 from the germline V gene are SGHAT and FQNNGV. This CDR3 contains 14 residues. The CDR3 loop is CASSFGAGVDTQYF. The CDR3 DNA reads TGTGCCAGCAGCTTCGGAGCGGGAGTTGATACGCAGTATTTT.

In the case of this clone: One end of the junction fails to match germline, which may point to a read error. The chain carries TRBV7-2 and TRBJ2-2, with a possible D match to TRBD2 (5 bases). The germline V gene has CDR1 SGHTA and CDR2 FQGNSA. The CDR3 contains 15 residues. The CDR3 nucleotides read TGTGCCAGCAGCCTAGCTGAGGTTTTAACCGGGGAGCTGTTTTTT. Translation gives CASSLAEVLTGELFF.

This chain's CDR3 is CASSRTSAGVNEQFF. In DNA form, the CDR3 reads TGTGCCAGCAGTCGGACTAGCGCGGGAGTTAATGAGCAGTTCTTC. V usage is TRBV28 and J usage is TRBJ2-1; 9 bases align to TRBD2. The V and J ends lost 5 bases and 7 bases, in that order; junction bases with no gene match: 9. The CDR3 has 15 amino acids. The germline CDR1 and CDR2 sequences are MDHEN and SYDVKM.

The V gene is TRBV11-2, the J gene TRBJ2-1; 9 bases agree with TRBD1. CDR3 length: 15 amino acids. Losses at the gene ends were 5 bases for V and 4 bases for J; bases not matched to a gene: 6. The V gene's germline CDR1 is SGHAT and CDR2 FQNNGV. The CDR3 is CASSTYRGPYNEQFF. As DNA, the CDR3 is TGTGCCAGCAGCACATACAGGGGGCCGTACAATGAGCAGTTCTTC.

The genes are TRBV6-5 and TRBJ2-5; 10 bases fit TRBD1. Per germline, CDR1 MNHEY and CDR2 SVGAGI. The CDR3 runs to 14 residues. V lost 8 bases, J lost 5 bases, and 8 bases stayed unmatched. The CDR3 DNA follows: TGTGCCAGCGGTAGACAGGGGGCGGGGGAGACCCAGTACTTC. Its protein is CASGRQGAGETQYF.

J is TRBJ1-5 and V is TRBV19, with D tentatively TRBD1 (6 bases). The CDR3 totals 16 residues. CDR1 and CDR2 (germline): LNHDA, SQIVND (reference sequence). Trimming took 0 bases from V and 6 from J, leaving 15 bases between them. In DNA, the CDR3 is TGTGCCAGTAGTATAGATCTAGCAGGGGCGGGTCAGCCCCAGCATTTT. The encoded protein is CASSIDLAGAGQPQHF.

The rearrangement uses TRBV25-1 and TRBJ1-3; D is ambiguous. The V and J ends lost 7 bases and 0 bases respectively, with 10 bases between them. CDR3 length: 14 amino acids. Germline V CDR1 and CDR2: MGHDK, SYGVNS. CDR3 protein: CASTGSFSGNTIYF. The CDR3 bases are TGTGCCAGCACTGGGAGCTTCTCTGGAAACACCATATATTTT.

CDR3 residues: CASRGTSGYSYNEQFF. The CDR3 DNA is TGCGCCAGCAGGGGGACTAGCGGATACTCGTACAATGAGCAGTTCTTC. This chain connects TRBV10-2 to TRBJ2-1, with 11 bases lining up with TRBD2. The CDR3 spans 16 residues. Germline V gene sequence: CDR1 WSHSY, CDR2 SAAADI. The V and J ends lost 6 bases and 4 bases, in that order; junction bases with no gene match: 8.

CDR3: CASSASGSGYEQYF. The CDR3, as DNA: TGTGCCAGCAGTGCTAGCGGGAGCGGCTACGAGCAGTACTTC. The chain carries TRBV2 and TRBJ2-7, with 10 bases that match TRBD2. Trimming at V came to 4 bases and at J to 3 bases, leaving 3 bases not matched to a gene. There are 14 residues in the CDR3. Germline lookup yields CDR1 SNHLY and CDR2 FYNNEI. Variable domain in full (rest from reference TRBV2 and TRBJ2-7): EPEVTQTPSHQVTQMGQEVILRCVPISNHLYFYWYRQILGQKVEFLVSFYNNEISEKSEIFDDQFSVERPDGSNFTLKIRSTKLEDSAMYFCASSASGSGYEQYFGPGTRLTVT.

The chain employs TRBV5-1 and TRBJ2-1; 10 positions match TRBD1. The germline CDR1 and CDR2 sequences are SGHRS and YFSETQ. This CDR3 comprises 14 residues. V dropped 4 bases and J dropped 10; count of bases not matched to a gene: 8. The CDR3 protein is CASSPGTGVQEQFF. CDR3 in DNA: TGCGCCAGCAGCCCCGGGACAGGGGTGCAGGAGCAGTTCTTC.

This chain connects TRBV5-4 to TRBJ2-5; 7 bases line up with TRBD1. Germline V gene data show CDR1 as SGHNT and CDR2 as YYREEE (reference sequence). The CDR3 runs to 14 residues. After removal of 2 bases from V and 2 bases from J, the junction contained 3 bases not matched to a gene. CDR3 sequence (DNA): TGTGCCAGCAGCTTTCGGGGACAGCAAGAGACCCAGTACTTC. This encodes CASSFRGQQETQYF.

V and J are TRBV4-2 and TRBJ2-3, with 7 positions matching TRBD2. The CDR3 totals 17 residues. Looked up from germline, CDR1 is LGHNA and CDR2 is YNFKEQ. V was clipped by 3 bases and J by 5 bases; unmatched bases: 14. The CDR3 DNA sequence: TGTGCCAGCAGCCAGTGGGGGGGGAGGAGTTTAGTAGATACGCAGTATTTT. Translated, it gives CASSQWGGRSLVDTQYF.

The J gene is TRBJ2-4, the V gene TRBV7-2; TRBD2 might be the D (6 bases). The CDR3 is 14 amino acids. V was clipped by 1 base and J by 6 bases, with 10 bases between them. Germline V lookup: CDR1 SGHTA, CDR2 FQGNSA. The CDR3 loop is CASSLGRASNIQYF. The CDR3 bases are TGTGCCAGCAGCTTAGGGAGGGCCTCAAACATTCAGTACTTC.

The J gene is TRBJ2-1, the V gene TRBV11-2, with TRBD2 matching 7 bases. This CDR3 has 15 amino acids. CDR1 and CDR2 from the germline V gene are SGHAT and FQNNGV. The J segment lost 5 bases and the V segment lost 3 bases, leaving 7 bases of the junction unmatched. CDR3 bases: TGTGCCAGCAGCTTTGGCGGGAGATACGACAATGAGCAGTTCTTC. Its translation: CASSFGGRYDNEQFF.

A remark on this clone: Its ends do not fully match the called genes, so a read error is possible. This sample also contains other DNA sequences that code for the same CDR3. The V and J genes are TRBV10-2 and TRBJ2-1; tentative D call: TRBD2 (7 bases). This CDR3 comprises 18 residues. CDR1 is WSHSY, CDR2 SAAADI, per germline. CDR3 sequence (DNA): TGCGCCAGTAGTGAGTCGATTGGGGGGGCAGGGGAGTACAATGAGCAGTTCTTC. Its protein is CASSESIGGAGEYNEQFF.

This chain links TRBV4-1 with TRBJ2-3, with 11 positions matching TRBD2. Germline V gives CDR1 MGHRA, CDR2 YSYEKL. V shed 4 bases and J 2 bases; nucleotides not matched to a gene: 5. There are 16 residues in the CDR3. The CDR3 sequence is CASSRIAGGTTDTQYF. CDR3 sequence (DNA): TGCGCCAGCAGCCGCATAGCGGGAGGGACCACAGATACGCAGTATTTT.

The J gene is TRBJ2-7, the V gene TRBV19; tentatively, D is TRBD2 (5 bases). The CDR3 extends over 14 amino acids. The ends were cut back, 5 bases at V and 6 bases at J, with 17 bases in the middle. In germline, CDR1 is LNHDA, CDR2 SQIVND (reference sequence). CDR3 in DNA: TGTGCCAGTAGTGGGCCCGGGCGACGGGGCGAGCAGTACTTC. Translation: CASSGPGRRGEQYF. Full variable domain (rest looked up from reference TRBV19 and TRBJ2-7): DGGITQSPKYLFRKEGQNVTLSCEQNLNHDAMYWYRQDPGQGLRLIYYSQIVNDFQKGDIAEGYSVSREKKESFPLTVTSAQKNPTAFYLCASSGPGRRGEQYFGPGTRLTVT.

This chain links TRBV27 with TRBJ1-5, with 7 bases aligning to TRBD1. V was pared by 7 bases and J by 6 bases, with 15 bases of the junction left unmatched. This CDR3 has 16 amino acids. Germline assignment: CDR1 MNHEY and CDR2 SMNVEV (reference sequence). CDR3 nucleotide sequence: TGTGCCAGCATGGCCTTTGAGGGGGCGGTCGGTCAGCCCCAGCATTTT. Translated, it gives CASMAFEGAVGQPQHF.